The 5 T cell receptor beta chains below all came from one sample that was sequenced in a study of T cell repertoires in cytomegalovirus infection. Using its own MiXCR run on the reads, TCRdb lists one record per CDR3 protein. The sample gives approximately 600,000 distinct CDR3 sequences, roughly 42% of which show up once; 48% is in the top ten. No antigen has been identified for these receptors. Sample: cultured PBMCs, taken from culture after CMV antigen stimulation. These receptors came from a human donor in good health (CMV status not recorded). Some clones in this sample may be carry-over from other donors' samples.

The chain couples TRBV7-9 to TRBJ2-7; 11 nucleotides match TRBD2. After removal of 5 bases from V and 10 bases from J, the junction contained 10 bases not matched to a gene. The germline CDR1 and CDR2 sequences are SEHNR and FQNEAQ (reference sequence). The CDR3 length is 14 residues. The CDR3: CASSPYSGGAGQYF. CDR3 sequence (DNA): TGTGCCAGCAGCCCCTATAGCGGGGGGGCAGGACAGTACTTC.

J is TRBJ1-4 and V is TRBV12-3 or TRBV12-4, with 8 bases matching TRBD1. There are 15 residues in the CDR3. The junction had 5 bases not matched to a gene; V was cut back by 2 bases and J by 6 bases. As DNA, the CDR3 is TGTGCCAGCAGTTTAACGGACAGGGCCCATGAAAAACTGTTTTTT. It encodes CASSLTDRAHEKLFF.

This clonotype was seen a handful of times. The chain carries TRBV7-6 and TRBJ2-3; 9 bases are shared with TRBD2. Germline V gene sequence: CDR1 SGHVS, CDR2 FNYEAQ. This CDR3 has 16 amino acids. J was trimmed by 2 bases and V by 5 bases; bases with no gene match: 8. CDR3: CASSVRLAETTDTQYF. In nucleotides, the CDR3 is TGTGCCAGCAGCGTACGACTAGCGGAGACCACAGATACGCAGTATTTT.

CDR3 amino acids: CASSQRQGEWYGYTF. In nucleotides, the CDR3 is TGTGCCAGCAGCCAACGACAGGGGGAGTGGTATGGCTACACCTTC. V is TRBV7-8 and J is TRBJ1-2, with TRBD1 matching 9 bases. The trim removed 5 bases at V and 5 bases at J, leaving 9 bases unmatched. There are 15 residues in the CDR3. Germline V gives CDR1 SGHVS, CDR2 FQNEAQ.

This clonotype was recorded a few times. The V and J genes are TRBV28 and TRBJ2-1; perhaps TRBD1 as D (7 bases). V lost 5 bases, J lost 5 bases, and 19 bases lay in between. CDR3 size: 16 residues. Germline loops: CDR1 MDHEN, CDR2 SYDVKM. CDR3 nucleotide sequence: TGTGCCAGCAGTGAACTGGACTCAGGGGGGAACAATGAGCAGTTCTTC. Protein: CASSELDSGGNNEQFF. The full variable domain, in which reference TRBV28 and TRBJ2-1 provide the parts outside the CDR3, is DVKVTQSSRYLVKRTGEKVFLECVQDMDHENMFWYRQDPGLGLRLIYFSYDVKMKEKGDIPEGYSVSREKKERFSLILESASTNQTSMYLCASSELDSGGNNEQFFGPGTRLTVL.